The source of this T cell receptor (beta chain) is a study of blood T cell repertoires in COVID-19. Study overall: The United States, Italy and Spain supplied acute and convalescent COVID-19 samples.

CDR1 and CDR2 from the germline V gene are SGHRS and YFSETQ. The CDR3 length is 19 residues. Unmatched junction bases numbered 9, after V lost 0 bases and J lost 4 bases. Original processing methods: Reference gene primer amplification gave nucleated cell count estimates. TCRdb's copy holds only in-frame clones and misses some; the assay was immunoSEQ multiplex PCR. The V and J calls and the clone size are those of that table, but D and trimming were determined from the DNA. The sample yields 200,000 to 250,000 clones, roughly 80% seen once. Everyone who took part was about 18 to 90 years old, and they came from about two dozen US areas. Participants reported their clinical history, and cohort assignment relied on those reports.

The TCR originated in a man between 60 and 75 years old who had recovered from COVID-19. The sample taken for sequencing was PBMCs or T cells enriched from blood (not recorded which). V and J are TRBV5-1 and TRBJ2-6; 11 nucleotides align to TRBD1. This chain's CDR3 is CASSLASGQGAGGANVLTF. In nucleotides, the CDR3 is TGCGCCAGCAGCTTGGCCTCTGGACAGGGGGCAGGAGGGGCCAACGTCCTGACTTTC.